Below are 4 T cell receptor beta chains sequenced from a single sample in a study of blood T cell repertoires in COVID-19. Here immunoSEQ multiplex PCR was the method, and the copy in TCRdb shows in-frame clones only, minus some. The table has fewer than 350,000 clones, 86% seen once. The source material was peripheral blood. The source is a woman in her thirties who had recovered from COVID-19.

The chain links TRBV9 to TRBJ2-7; a weak D match, TRBD1 (6 bases). Germline V CDR1 and CDR2: SGDLS, YYNGEE. The V gene lost 0 bases and the J gene lost 6 bases, with 13 bases spanning the gap. There are 14 residues in the CDR3. CDR3 nucleotides: TGTGCCAGCAGCGTAGCAGGGGCCGTAGGCGAGCAGTACTTC. It is translated as CASSVAGAVGEQYF.

V gene TRBV6-5 combines with J gene TRBJ2-5; D is undetermined. Germline V gene sequence: CDR1 MNHEY, CDR2 SVGAGI. V was shortened by 7 bases and J by 5 bases, with 17 bases between the two germline ends. The CDR3 has 14 residues. CDR3 sequence reads: CASIMPGPIETQYF. The CDR3 DNA follows: TGTGCCAGCATTATGCCAGGCCCCATTGAGACCCAGTACTTC.

The V and J genes are TRBV2 and TRBJ1-6, with D perhaps matching TRBD1 (6 bases). Per the germline V gene, CDR1 is SNHLY and CDR2 is FYNNEI. V was clipped by 3 bases and J by 10 bases, with 13 bases between them. CDR3 length: 14 amino acids. CDR3 DNA sequence: TGTGCCAGCAGTGATACAGGGTCGGGATCACCCCTCCACTTT. Encoded protein: CASSDTGSGSPLHF. Filled out from reference TRBV2 and TRBJ1-6, the complete variable domain reads EPEVTQTPSHQVTQMGQEVILRCVPISNHLYFYWYRQILGQKVEFLVSFYNNEISEKSEIFDDQFSVERPDGSNFTLKIRSTKLEDSAMYFCASSDTGSGSPLHFGNGTRLTVT.

The rearrangement joins TRBV10-3 to TRBJ1-5; D is possibly TRBD1 (5 bases). CDR3 length: 16 residues. Trimming shortened V by 3 bases and J by 1 base, and 13 bases separated the two germline ends. CDR1 is ENHRY and CDR2 is SYGVKD in the germline V gene. In DNA form, the CDR3 reads TGTGCCATCAGTGAAGGGGCGAAGGGAAGCAATCAGCCCCAGCATTTT. Amino acid sequence: CAISEGAKGSNQPQHF.